The source of this TCR beta chain is a study of blood T cell repertoires in COVID-19. Study information: Collection of acute and convalescent COVID-19 samples took place in the United States, Italy and Spain. PBMCs, B-cell-depleted T cells, or T cells were the source of the cDNA or gDNA that made up the material.

V lost 0 bases, J lost 6 bases, and 12 bases lay in between. Germline loops: CDR1 ENHRY, CDR2 SYGVKD. The CDR3 runs to 14 residues. During active infection, Seattle patients enrolled and were then monitored through disease. Methods used by the authors: Nucleated cell number was recorded as an estimate derived from reference gene primer amplification. This table comes from immunoSEQ multiplex PCR, and its TCRdb copy is limited to in-frame clones, with some not included. V, J and clone size are taken as reported in that table, and D and trimming were inferred from the DNA itself. The data show fewer than 250,000 clones, around 86% seen once.

What was sequenced was peripheral blood. V gene TRBV10-3 combines with J gene TRBJ2-7; a possible D gene is TRBD2 (6 bases). The receptor was isolated from a woman older than 75 with COVID-19, enrolled during active disease. The CDR3 nucleotides are TGTGCCATCAGTGAGTCCGCTAGCGTGGGCGAGCAGTACTTC. Translation: CAISESASVGEQYF.